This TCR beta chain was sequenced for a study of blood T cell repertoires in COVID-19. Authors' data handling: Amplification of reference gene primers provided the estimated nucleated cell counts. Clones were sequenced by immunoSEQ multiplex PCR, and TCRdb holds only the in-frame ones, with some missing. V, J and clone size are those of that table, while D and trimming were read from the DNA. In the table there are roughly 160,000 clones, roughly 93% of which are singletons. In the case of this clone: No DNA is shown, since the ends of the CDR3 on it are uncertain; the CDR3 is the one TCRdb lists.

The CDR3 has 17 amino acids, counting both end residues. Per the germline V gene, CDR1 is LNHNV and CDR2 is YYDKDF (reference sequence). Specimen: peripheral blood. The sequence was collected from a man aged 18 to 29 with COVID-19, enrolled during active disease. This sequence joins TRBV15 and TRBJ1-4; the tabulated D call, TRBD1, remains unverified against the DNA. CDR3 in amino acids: CATSRDEVGQGNEKLLF.